This T cell receptor (beta chain) appears in the sequencing data of a study of PD-1 blockade in classical Hodgkin lymphoma. Sequencing used immunoSEQ multiplex PCR; TCRdb keeps in-frame clones, though not all of them. The sample records about 110,000 clones, around 89% being singletons. As regards this clone: Other DNA sequences of this sample code for an identical CDR3.

V gave up 0 bases and J gave up 1 base, with 7 bases separating them. Germline loops: CDR1 SGHRS, CDR2 YFSETQ. This CDR3 has 14 residues. Patients all relapsed after autologous stem cell transplantation, and there was variation in brentuximab vedotin exposure. The chain is built from TRBV5-1 and TRBJ1-1; the D is unclear. The input for sequencing was peripheral blood mononuclear cells (PBMCs), taken before the second cycle of nivolumab. The sequence derives from a human donor with classical Hodgkin lymphoma. The CDR3 region is CASSLAGPNTEAFF. The CDR3 DNA sequence: TGCGCCAGCAGCTTGGCGGGTCCGAACACTGAAGCTTTCTTT.